The rows below give T cell receptor beta chains drawn from one sample of a study of CD8 T cells in ankylosing spondylitis. TCRdb processed the 5' RACE reads anew with MiXCR; each CDR3 protein has one entry. The sample consists of 450,000 or so distinct CDR3 sequences, approximately 26% of them appearing once. The sample taken for sequencing was blood, either unsorted or a sorted T cell fraction (not recorded which). Source of these receptors: a male donor with ankylosing spondylitis. Each CDR3 is given without its conserved first and last residue. The D gene is left open where the match is weak.

D	V	CDR3
NA	TRBV24-1	ATSDQQTNEQF
NA	TRBV18	ASSPRLNEQF
NA	TRBV3-1	ASSQVRILGLEAF
NA	TRBV9	ASRLLSSYNEQF
NA	TRBV14	ASSRERGFTNEKLF
TRBD1	TRBV7-8	ASSFFTGDEQF
NA	TRBV24-1	ATSDPGQGGTEAF
TRBD2	TRBV6-1	ASSDRTSLETQY
TRBD2	TRBV20-1	SARVSLAGLSYNEQF
NA	TRBV20-1	SARRSGNTDTQY
NA	TRBV20-1	SAGAPIGAAGTQY
NA	TRBV29-1	SVERQGLITDTQY
NA	TRBV29-1	SARTLSTEAF
TRBD2	TRBV11-1	ASSSLRTSGRAGTPYEQF
TRBD2	TRBV20-1	SARGASGRYEQY
NA	TRBV27	ASTLVGTGELF
TRBD2	TRBV9	ASSPQQGTSGIGEQF
NA	TRBV5-1	ASSFGGGTDTQY
NA	TRBV5-1	ASSLPTGTDETQY
TRBD2	TRBV5-4	ASTIGGLAGEQY
NA	TRBV7-9	ASSPPEAF
NA	TRBV6-2/TRBV6-3	ASSSTSEQY
NA	TRBV24-1	ATSQGGYGYT
NA	TRBV24-1	ATSDLDQETQY
TRBD1	TRBV7-8	ASSSVGTGVGETQY
TRBD1	TRBV5-1	ASSFSPGQTNTEAF
NA	TRBV2	ASRRSSSNQPQH
NA	TRBV2	ASSVWVKETQY
NA	TRBV12-3/TRBV12-4	ASSWEGIKDGYT
NA	TRBV3-1	ASSLGQSEAF
NA	TRBV6-1	ASSEALRSTNEKLF
TRBD2	TRBV7-6	ASRELLAGGYNEQF
NA	TRBV29-1	SVMTNTEAF
NA	TRBV12-3/TRBV12-4	ASSVLGQHSGANVLT
NA	TRBV29-1	SVGRELDTGELF
NA	TRBV5-6	ASSFPSSYEQY
NA	TRBV27	ASSFDDRTYEQY
TRBD2	TRBV5-1	ASSLIAGGHEQF
TRBD1	TRBV19	ASSDRGFADTQY
TRBD2	TRBV2	ASILAVSSYNEQF
TRBD2	TRBV3-1	ASSQDMTSEYNEQF
TRBD1	TRBV2	ASRPTGESYNEQF
TRBD2	TRBV3-1	ASSRTSGSGGYEQY
NA	TRBV2	ASTYTTDTQY
NA	TRBV20-1	STAKVLGAEEQY
TRBD1	TRBV5-6	ASSSTGIETQY
TRBD1	TRBV27	ASSLNGATGDQPQH
NA	TRBV7-7	ASSLVEGDTGELF
TRBD1	TRBV15	ATSQRTNRGTEAF
NA	TRBV7-2	ASSLGANSYEQY
NA	TRBV25-1	ASSDGGGNYGYT
NA	TRBV12-3/TRBV12-4	ASSPGERPQH
TRBD2	TRBV7-2	ASSEGLAGALDEQF
NA	TRBV11-2	ASRLIPLYNEQF
NA	TRBV7-8	ASSRKADYTDTQY
NA	TRBV20-1	SAKEISYNEQF
NA	TRBV3-1	ASSHAGQRRRGYT